This TCR beta chain was profiled in a study of identical twins. With template switching, a universal primer site was added, and the cDNA carried unique molecular identifiers. TCRdb redid the calling of the 5' RACE reads with MiXCR, one entry per CDR3 protein. The table has 570,000 or so distinct CDR3 sequences, around a tenth seen once. Regarding the study as a whole: Analyses of zero insertions could, in part, be confounded by invariant MAIT and iNKT cells.

For this clonotype: What it recognizes is unknown.

The CDR3 sequence is 12 residues long. Germline lookup yields CDR1 LNHDA and CDR2 SQIVND (reference sequence). Trimming left V 4 bases short and J 6 bases short, with 7 bases between. These data were also reused for a study on yellow fever vaccine responses in identical twins.

The receptor's source is a woman aged 18 to 35 in good health. J is TRBJ1-5 and V is TRBV19; D is unresolved. The sequenced sample was PBMCs. This chain's CDR3 is CASSRSSQPQHF. The CDR3 nucleotides read TGTGCCAGTAGTAGATCAAGTCAGCCCCAGCATTTT.